The T cell receptor beta chain under discussion was sequenced for a study of identical twins. This clonotype was observed a handful of times. Via MiXCR, TCRdb re-called the 5' RACE reads, giving one row per CDR3 protein. The sample includes roughly 260,000 distinct CDR3 sequences, 7.5% of them seen just once. In germline, CDR1 is DFQATT, CDR2 SNEGSKA (reference sequence). V lost 0 bases and J lost 0; bases outside the gene matches: 2. The CDR3 extends over 14 amino acids. The data were also submitted as part of a second study, on yellow fever vaccine responses in identical twins. That source notes: After vaccination, twins' T cell response reportedly seemed partly convergent, partly personalized.

The gene calls are TRBV20-1 and TRBJ2-7, with 7 bases matching TRBD2. The sequencing input was CD8+ T cells sorted from blood. The sequence came from a woman between 18 and 29 years old in good health. The CDR3 DNA reads as TGCAGTGCTAGAGAAGCGGGGTACTCCTACGAGCAGTACGTC. Translation: CSAREAGYSYEQYV.